This T cell receptor (beta chain) was profiled in a study of shared clonotypes between healthy human individuals. Study-wide results and caveats: The generation probabilities recorded for non-shared clonotypes fell below those of clonotypes shared by all four donors.

All donors qualified as healthy HIV-negative adults and had experienced no recent acute infections or vaccinations. Division of CD4+ cells produced a CD45RA+ naive subset and a CD45RA-negative memory subset. This clone was detected only once. The target antigen is unknown. Germline V gene data show CDR1 as MDHEN and CDR2 as SYDVKM. V was clipped by 7 bases and J by 5 bases, with 20 bases between them. This CDR3 comprises 15 residues. The assay used deep level. Libraries were prepared by immunoSEQ multiplex PCR; TCRdb keeps only in-frame clonotypes and omits some of them. The table records about 1.1 million clones, approximately 80% of them present only once.

The genes are TRBV28 and TRBJ2-5, with D perhaps TRBD1 or TRBD2 (5 bases each). The clonotype comes from a man younger than 35 in good health. Some clones in this sample may be carry-over from other donors' samples. Input material: memory CD4+ T cells from PBMCs. Indicated subset: CD45RA-negative fraction. CDR3 DNA: TGTGCCAGCACCCCGAGGGGTTCTCCGCGGGAGACCCAGTACTTC. Amino acid sequence: CASTPRGSPRETQYF.